The clone carrying this T cell receptor beta chain was recorded many times. The sample comes from a study of regulatory T cells in long-lasting Graves disease. Relying on iRepertoire HTBI primers and Arm-PCR of CDR3 regions, the team built TCR beta libraries. TCRdb recomputed calls from the multiplex PCR reads with MiXCR, one row per CDR3 protein. The sample holds a few hundred thousand distinct CDR3 sequences, approximately 16% seen once. Described time point: newly diagnosed GD, antithyroid drugs for less than 3 months. Following extraction of RNA from PBMCs, that RNA was used to make the TCR library. Patients were enrolled at an endocrinology department in Xi'an, China. The data were also submitted as part of a second study, on T cells in Graves' hyperthyroidism and ophthalmopathy. That work contributes: Newly diagnosed hyperthyroidism patients aged 18 to 65 years had disease lasting under 2 months.

The clonotype was recovered from a man aged 40-49 years with Graves disease. The material sequenced was peripheral blood mononuclear cells (PBMCs), taken at new diagnosis, from a patient treated with antithyroid drugs.

CDR3 coding DNA: TGTGCCAGCAGGAACCCCAGCGGGGGGTTCACAGATACGCAGTATTTT. Encoded protein: CASRNPSGGFTDTQYF. The chain carries TRBV2 and TRBJ2-3; 9 nucleotides line up with TRBD2. From germline, CDR1 is SNHLY and CDR2 FYNNEI. The V gene end was trimmed by 6 bases and the J gene end by 2 bases; junction bases not matched to a gene: 9. The CDR3 is 16 residues long.